Shown below are 2 T cell receptor beta chains from a single sample sequenced in a study of T cell responses to AZD1222 COVID-19 vaccine. Using immunoSEQ multiplex PCR, the repertoire was profiled, and TCRdb retains in-frame clones only, with some absent. The data hold 180,000 or so clones, with 90% to 95% observed a single time. Source: peripheral blood, taken 28 days after the second dose of the MenACWY control vaccine. All receptors derive from an adult who received the MenACWY meningococcal vaccine as a control.

Only one count was recorded for this clone. The chain uses TRBV3-1 (or the pseudogene TRBV3-2) and TRBJ2-7, with unresolved D. The V end was cut by 0 bases, the J end by 2 bases, with 11 bases between. Germline CDR1 and CDR2: LGHDT and YNNKEL (reference sequence). This CDR3 comprises 15 residues. The chain's CDR3 is CASSQDPGSTYEQYF. CDR3 nucleotide sequence: TGTGCCAGCAGCCAAGATCCAGGTTCCACCTACGAGCAGTACTTC.

This rearrangement joins TRBV15 to TRBJ2-1; D possibly uses TRBD1 or TRBD2 (5 bases each). Germline CDR1 LNHNV, CDR2 YYDKDF (reference sequence). This CDR3 comprises 15 residues. Trimming left V 1 base short and J 5 bases short, with 12 bases between. CDR3 residues: CATSRVGASDNEQFF. The DNA of the CDR3 is TGTGCCACCAGCAGAGTCGGGGCATCCGACAATGAGCAGTTCTTC.